This TCR beta chain stems from a study of human T cells and chemical hapten exposure. The study, taken as a whole, reports: There was a positive correlation between PT1 expanded TCR counts and patch test score.

The sample's time point: pre-sensitization, week 0. Noted treatment: therapeutic diphenylcyclopropenone sensitization with weekly scalp DPC. Details on this clonotype: Its antigen is not known.

TCRdb redid the calling of the RACE reads with MiXCR, one entry per CDR3 protein. The sample comprises around 300,000 distinct CDR3 sequences, around 5% of which are singletons, and about 7.7% rests with the top ten. The CDR3 spans 15 residues. The ends were cut back, 1 base at V and 4 bases at J, with 13 bases in the middle. The V gene's germline CDR1 is SGHVS and CDR2 FNYEAQ. The input for sequencing was whole blood, taken in connection with sensitization to the hapten diphenylcyclopropenone (DPC). This sequence was found in a woman under 30 with alopecia areata. Some clones in this sample may be carry-over from other donors' samples. The rearrangement uses TRBV7-6 and TRBJ2-5, with D unresolved. As DNA, the CDR3 is TGTGCCAGCAGCTTAGATTGTCAAGACGGAGAGACCCAGTACTTC. Translation gives CASSLDCQDGETQYF.